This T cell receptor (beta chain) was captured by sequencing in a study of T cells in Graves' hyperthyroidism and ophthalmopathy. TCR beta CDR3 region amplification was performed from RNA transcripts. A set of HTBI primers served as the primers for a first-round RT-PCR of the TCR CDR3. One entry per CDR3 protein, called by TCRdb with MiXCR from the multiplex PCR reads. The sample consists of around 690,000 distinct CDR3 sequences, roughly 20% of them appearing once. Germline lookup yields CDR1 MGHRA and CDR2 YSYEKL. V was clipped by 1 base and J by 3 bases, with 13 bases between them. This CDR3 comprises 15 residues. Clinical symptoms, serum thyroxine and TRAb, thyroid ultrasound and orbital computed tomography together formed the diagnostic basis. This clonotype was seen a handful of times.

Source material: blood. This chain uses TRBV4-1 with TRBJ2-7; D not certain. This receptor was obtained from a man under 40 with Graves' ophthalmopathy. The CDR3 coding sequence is TGCGCCAGCAGCCAAGGGGCTCCTTGGGGCTACGAGCAGTACTTC. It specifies CASSQGAPWGYEQYF.